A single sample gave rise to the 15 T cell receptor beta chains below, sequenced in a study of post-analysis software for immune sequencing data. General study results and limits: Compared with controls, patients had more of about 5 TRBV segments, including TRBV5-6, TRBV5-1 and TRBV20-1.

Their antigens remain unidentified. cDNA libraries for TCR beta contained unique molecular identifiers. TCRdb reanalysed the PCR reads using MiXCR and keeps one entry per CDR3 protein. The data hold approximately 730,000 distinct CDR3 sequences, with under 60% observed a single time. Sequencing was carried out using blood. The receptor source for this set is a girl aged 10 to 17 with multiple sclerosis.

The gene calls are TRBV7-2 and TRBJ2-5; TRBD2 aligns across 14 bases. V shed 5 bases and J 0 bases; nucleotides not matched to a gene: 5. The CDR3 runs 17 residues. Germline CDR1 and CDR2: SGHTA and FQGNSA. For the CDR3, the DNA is TGTGCCAGCAGCGCCGGACTAGCGGGAGGATACCAAGAGACCCAGTACTTC. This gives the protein CASSAGLAGGYQETQYF.

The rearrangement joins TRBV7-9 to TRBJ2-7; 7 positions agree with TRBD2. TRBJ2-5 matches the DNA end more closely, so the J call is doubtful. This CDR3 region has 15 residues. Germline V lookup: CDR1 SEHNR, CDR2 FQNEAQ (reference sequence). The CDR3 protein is CASSLGPAGWETQYF. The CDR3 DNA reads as TGTGCCAGCAGCTTAGGTCCAGCGGGATGGGAGACCCAGTACTTC.

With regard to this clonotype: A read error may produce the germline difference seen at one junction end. The CDR3 reads CAGSLAVGLAQETQYF. In nucleotides, the CDR3 is TGTGCCGGCAGCTTAGCGGTGGGACTAGCGCAAGAGACCCAGTACTTC. The J gene is TRBJ2-5, the V gene TRBV7-2, with TRBD2 matching over 10 bases. The CDR3 contains 16 residues. Germline V gene sequence: CDR1 SGHTA, CDR2 FQGNSA.

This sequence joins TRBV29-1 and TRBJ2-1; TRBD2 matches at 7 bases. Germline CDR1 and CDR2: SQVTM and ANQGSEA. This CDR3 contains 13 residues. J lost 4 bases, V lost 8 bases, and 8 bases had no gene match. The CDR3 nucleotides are TGCAGCCAAAGCGGGACGGGTTACAATGAGCAGTTCTTC. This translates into CSQSGTGYNEQFF.

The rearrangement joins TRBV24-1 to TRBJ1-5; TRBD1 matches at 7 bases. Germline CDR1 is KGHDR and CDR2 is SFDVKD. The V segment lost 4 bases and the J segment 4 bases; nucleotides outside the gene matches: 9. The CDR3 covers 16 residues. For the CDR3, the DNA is TGTGCCACCAGTGACGGGCAGGGGGAGAGTAATCAGCCCCAGCATTTT. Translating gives CATSDGQGESNQPQHF.

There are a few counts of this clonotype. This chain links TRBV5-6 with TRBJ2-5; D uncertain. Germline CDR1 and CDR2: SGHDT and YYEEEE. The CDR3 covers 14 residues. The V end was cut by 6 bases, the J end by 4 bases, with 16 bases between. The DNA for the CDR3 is TGTGCCAGCACCCATTCCTCGGCCGGAGAGACCCAGTACTTC. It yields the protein CASTHSSAGETQYF. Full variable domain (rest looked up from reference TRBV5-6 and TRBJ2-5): DAGVTQSPTHLIKTRGQQVTLRCSPKSGHDTVSWYQQALGQGPQFIFQYYEEEERQRGNFPDRFSGHQFPNYSSELNVNALLLGDSALYLCASTHSSAGETQYFGPGTRLLVL.

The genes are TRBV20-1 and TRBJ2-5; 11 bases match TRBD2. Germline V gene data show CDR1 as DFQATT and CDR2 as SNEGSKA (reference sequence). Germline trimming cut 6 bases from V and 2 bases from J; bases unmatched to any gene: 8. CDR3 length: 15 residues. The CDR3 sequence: CSAKTGTSGQETQYF. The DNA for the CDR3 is TGCAGTGCCAAGACCGGGACTAGCGGACAAGAGACCCAGTACTTC.

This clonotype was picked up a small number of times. The CDR3 is CASSLQLNTEAFF. CDR3 coding DNA: TGTGCCAGCAGCCTCCAACTTAACACTGAAGCTTTCTTT. This rearrangement joins TRBV12-3 or TRBV12-4 to TRBJ1-1; the D is unclear. CDR3 length equals 13 residues. V was pared by 6 bases and J by 2 bases, with 10 bases between.

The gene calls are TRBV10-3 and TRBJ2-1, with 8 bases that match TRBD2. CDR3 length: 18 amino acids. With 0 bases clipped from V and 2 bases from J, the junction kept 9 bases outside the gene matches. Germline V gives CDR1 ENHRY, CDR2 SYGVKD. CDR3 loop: CAISESAGGSGAYNEQFF. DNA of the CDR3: TGTGCCATCAGTGAGTCGGCGGGTGGTAGCGGGGCCTACAATGAGCAGTTCTTC.

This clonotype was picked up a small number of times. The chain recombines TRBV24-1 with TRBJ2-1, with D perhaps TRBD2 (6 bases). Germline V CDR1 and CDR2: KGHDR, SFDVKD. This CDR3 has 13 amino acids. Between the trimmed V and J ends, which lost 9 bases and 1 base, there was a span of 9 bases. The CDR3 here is CATRDFSYNEQFF. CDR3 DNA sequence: TGTGCCACCCGGGACTTTTCCTACAATGAGCAGTTCTTC.

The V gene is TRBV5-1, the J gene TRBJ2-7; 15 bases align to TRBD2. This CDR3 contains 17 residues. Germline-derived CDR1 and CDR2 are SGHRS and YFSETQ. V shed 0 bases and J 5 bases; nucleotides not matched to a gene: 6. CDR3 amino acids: CASSLGTSGRADNEQYF. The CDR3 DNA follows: TGCGCCAGCAGCTTGGGGACTAGCGGGAGGGCCGACAACGAGCAGTACTTC.

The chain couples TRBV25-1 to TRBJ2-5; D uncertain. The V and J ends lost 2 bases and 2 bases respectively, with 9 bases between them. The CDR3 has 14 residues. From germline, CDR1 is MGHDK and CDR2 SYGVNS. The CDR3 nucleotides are TGTGCCAGCAGTGAAGTAGCTCCACAAGAGACCCAGTACTTC. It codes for CASSEVAPQETQYF.

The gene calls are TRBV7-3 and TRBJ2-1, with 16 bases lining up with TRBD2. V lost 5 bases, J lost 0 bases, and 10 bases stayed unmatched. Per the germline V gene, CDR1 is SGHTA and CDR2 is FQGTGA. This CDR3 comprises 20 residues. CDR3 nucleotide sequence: TGTGCCAGCAGCACACCCACCGGGACTAGCGGGAGGGGCTCCTACAATGAGCAGTTCTTC. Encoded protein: CASSTPTGTSGRGSYNEQFF.

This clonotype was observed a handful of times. This CDR3 is CASSSHRTAASYEQYF. In DNA, the CDR3 is TGTGCCAGCAGTTCGCACCGGACGGCGGCGTCCTACGAGCAGTACTTC. The rearrangement joins TRBV6-6 to TRBJ2-7, with unresolved D. V lost 4 bases to trimming and J lost 1 base, with 17 bases between them. The V gene's germline CDR1 is MNHNY and CDR2 SVGAGI (reference sequence). The CDR3 has 16 amino acids.

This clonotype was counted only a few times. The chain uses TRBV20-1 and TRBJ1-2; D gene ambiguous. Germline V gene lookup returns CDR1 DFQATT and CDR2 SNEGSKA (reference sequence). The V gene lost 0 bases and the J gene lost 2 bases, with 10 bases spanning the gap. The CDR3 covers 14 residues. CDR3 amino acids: CSARDLGTNYGYTF. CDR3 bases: TGCAGTGCTAGAGATCTCGGCACCAACTATGGCTACACCTTC.